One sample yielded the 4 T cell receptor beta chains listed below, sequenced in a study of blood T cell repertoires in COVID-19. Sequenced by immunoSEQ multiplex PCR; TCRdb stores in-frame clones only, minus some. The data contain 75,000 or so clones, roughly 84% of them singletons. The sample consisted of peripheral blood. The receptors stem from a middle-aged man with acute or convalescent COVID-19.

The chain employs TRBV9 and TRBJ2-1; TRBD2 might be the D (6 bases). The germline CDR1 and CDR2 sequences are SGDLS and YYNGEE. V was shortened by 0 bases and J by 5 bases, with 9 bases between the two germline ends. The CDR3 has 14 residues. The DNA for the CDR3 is TGTGCCAGCAGCGTAGAACTAGCCAACAATGAGCAGTTCTTC. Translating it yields CASSVELANNEQFF.

The CDR3 region has the DNA TGCGCCAGCAGTGAGTCCAAGGGGCGCGATACGCAGTATTTT. This sequence encodes CASSESKGRDTQYF. The chain couples TRBV10-2 to TRBJ2-3; D is possibly TRBD1 (5 bases). The germline CDR1 and CDR2 sequences are WSHSY and SAAADI. The V gene lost 0 bases and the J gene lost 6 bases, with 10 bases spanning the gap. This CDR3 region has 14 residues.

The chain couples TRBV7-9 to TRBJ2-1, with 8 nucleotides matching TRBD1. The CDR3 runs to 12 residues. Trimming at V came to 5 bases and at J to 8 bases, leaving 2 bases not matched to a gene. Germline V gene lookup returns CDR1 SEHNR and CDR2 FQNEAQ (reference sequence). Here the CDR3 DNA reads TGTGCCAGCAGCCGACAGGGGCATGAGCAGTTCTTC. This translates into CASSRQGHEQFF.

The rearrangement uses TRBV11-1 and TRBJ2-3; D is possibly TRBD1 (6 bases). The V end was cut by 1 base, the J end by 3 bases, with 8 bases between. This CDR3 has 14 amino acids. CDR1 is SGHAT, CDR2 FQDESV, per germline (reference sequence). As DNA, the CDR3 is TGTGCCAGCAGCTTAGGCAGGGGTACAGATACGCAGTATTTT. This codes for CASSLGRGTDTQYF.